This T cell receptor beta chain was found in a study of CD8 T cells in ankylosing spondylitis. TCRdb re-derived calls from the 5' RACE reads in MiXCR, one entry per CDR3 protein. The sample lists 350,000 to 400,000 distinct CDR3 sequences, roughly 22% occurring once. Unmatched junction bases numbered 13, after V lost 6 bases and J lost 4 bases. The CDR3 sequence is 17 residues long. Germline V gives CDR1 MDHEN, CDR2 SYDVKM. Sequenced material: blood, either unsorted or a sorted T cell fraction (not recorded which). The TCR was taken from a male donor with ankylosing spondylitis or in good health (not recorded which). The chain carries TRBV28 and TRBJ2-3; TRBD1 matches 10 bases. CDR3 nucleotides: TGTGCCAGCAGAGGCGGCCGGGACAGGGGTACCGCAGATACGCAGTATTTT. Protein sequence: CASRGGRDRGTADTQYF.